The 4 T cell receptor beta chains below all came from one sample that was sequenced in a study of T cell responses to AZD1222 COVID-19 vaccine. Profiling relied on immunoSEQ multiplex PCR, and the TCRdb table lists in-frame clones only, not all of them. In the table there are about 180,000 clones, 90% of which are singletons. This specimen was peripheral blood, taken on day 0 of AZD1222 vaccination. The receptors originated from an adult in good health.

CDR3 amino acids: CASRKAASTSGEQYF. The CDR3 nucleotides are TGTGCCAGTAGAAAAGCGGCGTCGACAAGCGGGGAGCAGTACTTC. The chain combines TRBV19 with TRBJ2-7; tentative D call: TRBD2 (6 bases). Trimming took 6 bases from V and 7 from J, leaving 22 bases between them. This CDR3 has 15 amino acids. The germline gives CDR1 LNHDA, CDR2 SQIVND (reference sequence).

The rearrangement links TRBV10-2 to TRBJ2-7, with D uncertain. CDR1 WSHSY and CDR2 SAAADI come from the germline V gene. This CDR3 region has 12 residues. Trimming cost V 7 bases and J 2 bases, with 9 bases left between them. Here the CDR3 DNA reads TGCGCCAGCACCGCCCGGGCCTACGAGCAGTACTTC. Amino acid sequence: CASTARAYEQYF.

This rearrangement joins TRBV4-1 to TRBJ2-5; D is ambiguous. The germline V gene encodes CDR1 MGHRA and CDR2 YSYEKL. There are 14 residues in the CDR3. V was pared by 4 bases and J by 2 bases, with 11 bases between. The CDR3 spells CASSLRWGQETQYF. CDR3 bases: TGCGCCAGCAGCCTCCGGTGGGGACAAGAGACCCAGTACTTC.

V and J are TRBV27 and TRBJ1-5; no definite D call. The V gene lost 6 bases and the J gene lost 1 base, with 13 bases spanning the gap. This CDR3 spans 15 amino acids. Germline CDR1 is MNHEY and CDR2 is SMNVEV (reference sequence). For the CDR3, the DNA is TGTGCCAGCAGCCTAGGCCTTGGCAGCAATCAGCCCCAGCATTTT. Its protein is CASSLGLGSNQPQHF.